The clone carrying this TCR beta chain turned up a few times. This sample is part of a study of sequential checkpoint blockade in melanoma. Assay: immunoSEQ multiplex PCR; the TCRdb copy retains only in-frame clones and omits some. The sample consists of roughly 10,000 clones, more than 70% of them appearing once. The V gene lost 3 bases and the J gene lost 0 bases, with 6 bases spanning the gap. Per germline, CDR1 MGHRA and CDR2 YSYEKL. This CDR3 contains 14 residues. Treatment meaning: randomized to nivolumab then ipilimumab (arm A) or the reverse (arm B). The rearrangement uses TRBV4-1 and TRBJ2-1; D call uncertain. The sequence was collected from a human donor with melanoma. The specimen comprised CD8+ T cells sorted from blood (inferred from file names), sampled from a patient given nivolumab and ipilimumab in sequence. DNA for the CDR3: TGCGCCAGCAGCCATCCTAGCTCCTACAATGAGCAGTTCTTC. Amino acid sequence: CASSHPSSYNEQFF.